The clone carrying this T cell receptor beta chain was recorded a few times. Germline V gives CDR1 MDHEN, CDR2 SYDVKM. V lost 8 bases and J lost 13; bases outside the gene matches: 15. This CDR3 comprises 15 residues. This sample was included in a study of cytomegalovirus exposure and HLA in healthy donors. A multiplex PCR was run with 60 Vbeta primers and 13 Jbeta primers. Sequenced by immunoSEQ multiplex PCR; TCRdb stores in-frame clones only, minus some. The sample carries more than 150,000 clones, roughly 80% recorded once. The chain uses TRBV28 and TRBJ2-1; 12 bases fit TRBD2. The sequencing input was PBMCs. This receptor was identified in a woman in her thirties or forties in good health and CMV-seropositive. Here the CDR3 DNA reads TGTGCCAGCGGACGGACTAGCGGGACACGCGGCTTTCAGTTCTTC. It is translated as CASGRTSGTRGFQFF.